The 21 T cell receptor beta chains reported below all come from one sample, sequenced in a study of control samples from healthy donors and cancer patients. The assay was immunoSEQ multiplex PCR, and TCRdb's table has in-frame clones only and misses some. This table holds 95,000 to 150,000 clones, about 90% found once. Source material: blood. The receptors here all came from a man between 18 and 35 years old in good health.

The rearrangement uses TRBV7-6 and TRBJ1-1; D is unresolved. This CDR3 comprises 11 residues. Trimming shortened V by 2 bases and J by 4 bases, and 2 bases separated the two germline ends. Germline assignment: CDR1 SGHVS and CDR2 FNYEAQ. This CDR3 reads CASSLSTEAFF. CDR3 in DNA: TGTGCCAGCAGCTTAAGCACTGAAGCTTTCTTT.

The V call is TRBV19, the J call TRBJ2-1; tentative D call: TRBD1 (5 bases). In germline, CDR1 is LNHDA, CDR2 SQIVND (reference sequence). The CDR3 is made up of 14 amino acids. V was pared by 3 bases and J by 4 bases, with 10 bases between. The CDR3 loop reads CASSIGADYNEQFF. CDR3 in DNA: TGTGCCAGTAGTATTGGGGCAGATTACAATGAGCAGTTCTTC.

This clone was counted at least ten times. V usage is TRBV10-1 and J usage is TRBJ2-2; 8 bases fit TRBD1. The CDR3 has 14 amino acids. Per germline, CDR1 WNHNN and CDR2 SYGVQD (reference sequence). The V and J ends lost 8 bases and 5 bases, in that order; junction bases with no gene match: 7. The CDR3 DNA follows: TGCGCCAGCGCGGGGCAGGGGGCAACCGGGGAGCTGTTTTTT. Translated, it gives CASAGQGATGELFF.

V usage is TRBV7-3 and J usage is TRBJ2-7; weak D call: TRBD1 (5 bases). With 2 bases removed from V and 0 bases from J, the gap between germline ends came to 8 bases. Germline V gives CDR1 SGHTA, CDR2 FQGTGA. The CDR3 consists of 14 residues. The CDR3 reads CASSLSDSSYEQYF. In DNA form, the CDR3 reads TGTGCCAGCAGCTTATCCGACAGCTCCTACGAGCAGTACTTC.

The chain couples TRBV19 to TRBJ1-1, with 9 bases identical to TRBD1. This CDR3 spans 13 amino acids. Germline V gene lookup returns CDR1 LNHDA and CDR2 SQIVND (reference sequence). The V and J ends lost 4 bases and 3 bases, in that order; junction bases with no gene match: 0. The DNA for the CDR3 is TGTGCCAGTAGTAGACAGGGGGACACTGAAGCTTTCTTT. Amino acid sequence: CASSRQGDTEAFF. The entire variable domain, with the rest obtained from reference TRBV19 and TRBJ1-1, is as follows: DGGITQSPKYLFRKEGQNVTLSCEQNLNHDAMYWYRQDPGQGLRLIYYSQIVNDFQKGDIAEGYSVSREKKESFPLTVTSAQKNPTAFYLCASSRQGDTEAFFGQGTRLTVV.

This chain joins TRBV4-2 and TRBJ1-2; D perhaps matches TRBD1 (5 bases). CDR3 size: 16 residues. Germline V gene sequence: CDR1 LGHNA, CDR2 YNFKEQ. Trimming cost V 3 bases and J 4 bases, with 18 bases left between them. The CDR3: CASSHNKGAYGYGYTF. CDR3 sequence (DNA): TGTGCCAGCAGCCATAACAAAGGGGCGTATGGCTATGGCTACACCTTC.

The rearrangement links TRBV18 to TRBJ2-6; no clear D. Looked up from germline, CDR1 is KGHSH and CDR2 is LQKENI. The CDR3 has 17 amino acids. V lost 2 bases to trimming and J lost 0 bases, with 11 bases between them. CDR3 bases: TGTGCCAGCTCACCAGGTGTCACTTACTCTGGGGCCAACGTCCTGACTTTC. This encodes CASSPGVTYSGANVLTF.

The CDR3 spells CASRLGVQETQYF. The CDR3 DNA sequence: TGTGCCAGCAGACTCGGGGTGCAAGAGACCCAGTACTTC. The J gene is TRBJ2-5, the V gene TRBV12-3 or TRBV12-4; D perhaps matches TRBD2 (5 bases). The CDR3 loop spans 13 amino acids. The V end lost 6 bases, the J end lost 2 bases, and 10 bases lay between the germline ends.

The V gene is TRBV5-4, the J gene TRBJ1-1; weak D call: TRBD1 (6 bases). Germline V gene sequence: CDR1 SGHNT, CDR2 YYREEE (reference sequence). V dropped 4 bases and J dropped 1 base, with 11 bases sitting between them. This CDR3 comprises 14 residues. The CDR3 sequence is CASSVTGKNTEAFF. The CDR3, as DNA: TGTGCCAGCAGCGTAACAGGGAAGAACACTGAAGCTTTCTTT.

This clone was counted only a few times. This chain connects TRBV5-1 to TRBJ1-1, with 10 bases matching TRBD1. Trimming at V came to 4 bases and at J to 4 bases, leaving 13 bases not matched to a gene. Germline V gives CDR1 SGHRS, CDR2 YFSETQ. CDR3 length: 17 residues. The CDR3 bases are TGCGCCAGCAGCCCTGGGACAGGGGCCCCTTCTGGCACTGAAGCTTTCTTT. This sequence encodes CASSPGTGAPSGTEAFF.

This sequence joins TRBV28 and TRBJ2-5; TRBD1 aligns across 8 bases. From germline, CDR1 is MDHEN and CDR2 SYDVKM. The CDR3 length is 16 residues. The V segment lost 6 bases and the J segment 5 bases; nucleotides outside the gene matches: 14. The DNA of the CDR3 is TGTGCCAGCAGGGCCGAGGGGCAGGGGGCCCGGGAGACCCAGTACTTC. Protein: CASRAEGQGARETQYF.

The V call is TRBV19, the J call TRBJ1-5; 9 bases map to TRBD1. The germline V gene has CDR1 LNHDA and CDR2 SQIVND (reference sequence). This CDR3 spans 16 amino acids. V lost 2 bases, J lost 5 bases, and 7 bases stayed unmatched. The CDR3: CASSISPGQGYQPQHF. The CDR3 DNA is TGTGCCAGTAGTATATCACCGGGACAGGGCTATCAGCCCCAGCATTTT. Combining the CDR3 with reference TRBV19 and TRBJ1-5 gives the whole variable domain DGGITQSPKYLFRKEGQNVTLSCEQNLNHDAMYWYRQDPGQGLRLIYYSQIVNDFQKGDIAEGYSVSREKKESFPLTVTSAQKNPTAFYLCASSISPGQGYQPQHFGDGTRLSIL.

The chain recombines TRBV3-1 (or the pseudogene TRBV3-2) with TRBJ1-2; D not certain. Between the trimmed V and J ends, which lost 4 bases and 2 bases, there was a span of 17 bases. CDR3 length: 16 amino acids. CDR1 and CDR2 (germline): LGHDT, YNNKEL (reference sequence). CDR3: CASSPPGGQANYGYTF. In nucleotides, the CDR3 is TGTGCCAGCAGCCCCCCAGGTGGGCAGGCGAACTATGGCTACACCTTC.

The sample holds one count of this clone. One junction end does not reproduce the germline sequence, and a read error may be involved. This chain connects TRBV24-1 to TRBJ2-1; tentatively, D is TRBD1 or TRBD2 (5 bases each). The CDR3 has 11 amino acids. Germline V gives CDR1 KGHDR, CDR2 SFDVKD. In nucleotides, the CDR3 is TGTGCCACCAGTGACTCCGGGGCTTATCTCTTC. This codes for CATSDSGAYLF.

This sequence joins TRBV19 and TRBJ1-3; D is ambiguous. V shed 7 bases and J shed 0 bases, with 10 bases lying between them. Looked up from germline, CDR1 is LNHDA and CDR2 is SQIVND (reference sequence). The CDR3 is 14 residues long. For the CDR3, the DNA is TGTGCCAGTACCGAGGCCCGCTCTGGAAACACCATATATTTT. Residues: CASTEARSGNTIYF.

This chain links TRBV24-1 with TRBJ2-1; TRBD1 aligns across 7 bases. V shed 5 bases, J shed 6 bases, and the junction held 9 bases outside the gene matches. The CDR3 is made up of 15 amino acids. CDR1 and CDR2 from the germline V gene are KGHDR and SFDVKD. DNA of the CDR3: TGTGCCACCAGTGGGCTGAGGGCAGGGGGCAATGAGCAGTTCTTC. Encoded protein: CATSGLRAGGNEQFF.

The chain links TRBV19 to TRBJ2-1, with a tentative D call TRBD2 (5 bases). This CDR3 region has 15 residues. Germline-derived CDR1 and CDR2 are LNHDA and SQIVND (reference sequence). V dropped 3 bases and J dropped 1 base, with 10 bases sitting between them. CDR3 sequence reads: CASSMEVGSYNEQFF. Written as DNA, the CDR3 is TGTGCCAGTAGTATGGAGGTCGGATCCTACAATGAGCAGTTCTTC.

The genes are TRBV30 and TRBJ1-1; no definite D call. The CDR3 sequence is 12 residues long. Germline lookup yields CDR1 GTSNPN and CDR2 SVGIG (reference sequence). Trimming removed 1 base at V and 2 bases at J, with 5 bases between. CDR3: CAWSDSNTEAFF. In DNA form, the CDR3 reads TGTGCCTGGAGTGACAGTAACACTGAAGCTTTCTTT.

As DNA, the CDR3 is TGTGCCAGCTCACCAAGCCGGGGCCCTCGGGGCTCCTACGAGCAGTACTTC. As protein: CASSPSRGPRGSYEQYF. The chain recombines TRBV18 with TRBJ2-7, with D possibly called TRBD1 or TRBD2 (5 bases each). The CDR3 extends over 17 amino acids. The V end was cut by 2 bases, the J end by 0 bases, with 17 bases between. Germline V gene sequence: CDR1 KGHSH, CDR2 LQKENI.

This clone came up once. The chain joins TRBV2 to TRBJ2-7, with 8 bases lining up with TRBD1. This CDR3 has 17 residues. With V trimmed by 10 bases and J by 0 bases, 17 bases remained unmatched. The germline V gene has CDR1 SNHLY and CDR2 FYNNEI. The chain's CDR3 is CATLDRALGGYSYEQYF. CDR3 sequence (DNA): TGTGCCACCCTGGACAGGGCCCTCGGCGGGTACTCCTACGAGCAGTACTTC.

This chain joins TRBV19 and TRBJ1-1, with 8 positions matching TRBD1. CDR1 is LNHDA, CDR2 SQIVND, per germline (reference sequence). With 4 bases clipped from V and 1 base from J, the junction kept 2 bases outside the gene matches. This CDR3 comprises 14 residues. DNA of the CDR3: TGTGCCAGTAGTACCGGACAGGGGAACACTGAAGCTTTCTTT. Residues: CASSTGQGNTEAFF.